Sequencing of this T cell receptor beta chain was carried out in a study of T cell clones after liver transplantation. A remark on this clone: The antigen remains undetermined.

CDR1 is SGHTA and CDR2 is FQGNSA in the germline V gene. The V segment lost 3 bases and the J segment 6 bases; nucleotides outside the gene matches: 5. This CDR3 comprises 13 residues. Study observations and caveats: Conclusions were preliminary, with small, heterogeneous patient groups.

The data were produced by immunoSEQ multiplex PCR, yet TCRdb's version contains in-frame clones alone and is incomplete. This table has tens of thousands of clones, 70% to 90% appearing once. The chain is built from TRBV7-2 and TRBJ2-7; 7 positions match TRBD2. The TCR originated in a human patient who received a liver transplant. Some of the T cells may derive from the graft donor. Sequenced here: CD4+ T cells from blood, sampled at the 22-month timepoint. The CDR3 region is CASSFGGSLEQYF. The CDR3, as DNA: TGTGCCAGCAGCTTTGGCGGGAGTCTCGAGCAGTACTTC.